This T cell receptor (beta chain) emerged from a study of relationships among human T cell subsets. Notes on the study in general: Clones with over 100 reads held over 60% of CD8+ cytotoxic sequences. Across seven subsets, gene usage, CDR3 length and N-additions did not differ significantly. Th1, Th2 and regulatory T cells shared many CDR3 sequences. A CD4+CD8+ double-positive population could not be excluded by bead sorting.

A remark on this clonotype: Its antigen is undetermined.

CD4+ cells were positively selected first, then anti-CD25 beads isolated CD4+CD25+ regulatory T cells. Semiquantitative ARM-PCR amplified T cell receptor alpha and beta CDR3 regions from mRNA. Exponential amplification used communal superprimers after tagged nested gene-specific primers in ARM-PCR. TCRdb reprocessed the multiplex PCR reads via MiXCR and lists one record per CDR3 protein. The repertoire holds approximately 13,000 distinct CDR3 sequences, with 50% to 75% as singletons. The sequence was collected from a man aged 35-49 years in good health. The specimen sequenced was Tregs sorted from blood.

CDR3 in amino acids: CASSPQAGAGLQYF. In DNA form, the CDR3 reads TGTGCCAGCAGCCCCCAAGCAGGGGCCGGTTTACAGTACTTC. The J gene is TRBJ2-5, the V gene TRBV7-9; D possibly corresponds to TRBD1 (6 bases). The CDR3 is 14 amino acids. Trimming cost V 5 bases and J 11 bases, with 21 bases left between them. Germline loops: CDR1 SEHNR, CDR2 FQNEAQ (reference sequence).